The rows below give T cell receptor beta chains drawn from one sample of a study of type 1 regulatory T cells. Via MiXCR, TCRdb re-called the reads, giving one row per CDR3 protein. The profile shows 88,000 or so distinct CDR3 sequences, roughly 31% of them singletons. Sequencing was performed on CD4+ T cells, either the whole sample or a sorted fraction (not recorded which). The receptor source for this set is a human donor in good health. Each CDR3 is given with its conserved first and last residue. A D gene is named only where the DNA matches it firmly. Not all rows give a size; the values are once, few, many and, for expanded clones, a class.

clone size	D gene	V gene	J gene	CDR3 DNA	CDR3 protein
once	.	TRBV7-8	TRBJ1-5	TGTGCCAGCAGTGTGGGACATCGGAATCAGCCCCAGCATTTT	CASSVGHRNQPQHF
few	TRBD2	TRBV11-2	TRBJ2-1	TGTGCCAGCAGCGCCCTGGGGGTAGCGGGAGCCGAGCAGTTCTTC	CASSALGVAGAEQFF
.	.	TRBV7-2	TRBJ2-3	TGTGCCAGCAGCTTACGCACATTCACAGATACGCAGTATTTT	CASSLRTFTDTQYF
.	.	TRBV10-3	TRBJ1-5	TGTGCCATCAGCCAAACCCCAAATCTCTCTGGCCTTGGCAATCAGCCCCAGCATTTT	CAISQTPNLSGLGNQPQHF
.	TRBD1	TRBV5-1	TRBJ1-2	TGCGCCAGCAGCTCGTACGGGACAGAGGGAGGCTACACCTTC	CASSSYGTEGGYTF
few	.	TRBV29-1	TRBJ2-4	TGCAGCGTTGGTTTCCCTCCGGGAAACATTCAGTACTTC	CSVGFPPGNIQYF
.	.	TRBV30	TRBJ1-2	TGTGCCTGGAGTGTAATCGTTGGAGGGGCCTATGGCTACACCTTC	CAWSVIVGGAYGYTF
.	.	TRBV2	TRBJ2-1	TGTGCCAGCAGTGTGGGGACCCAACAGGAGAATGAGCAGTTCTTC	CASSVGTQQENEQFF
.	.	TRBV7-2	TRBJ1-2	TGTGCCAGCACCATAGTGGGGATTGCCGACAACTATGGCTACACCTTC	CASTIVGIADNYGYTF
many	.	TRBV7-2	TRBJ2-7	TGTGCCAGCAGAGATTCCCGGGGCAGCAACTACGAGCAGTACTTC	CASRDSRGSNYEQYF
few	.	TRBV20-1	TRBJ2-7	TGCAGTGCTAGACGGGGATCCTACGAGCAGTACTTC	CSARRGSYEQYF
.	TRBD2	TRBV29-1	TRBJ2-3	TGCAGCATCCGGCTTGCGGGAGGGGCAGATACGCAGTATTTT	CSIRLAGGADTQYF
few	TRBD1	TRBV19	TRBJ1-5	TGTGCCAGTAGCCATCCGACAGGGGACGGCCAGCCCCAGCATTTT	CASSHPTGDGQPQHF
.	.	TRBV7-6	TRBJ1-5	TGTGCCAGCAGTCCCCTGGGGCTCAATCAGCCCCAGCATTTT	CASSPLGLNQPQHF
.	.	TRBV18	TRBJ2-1	TGTGCCAGCTCACCATCTGGCGGGTCAGGGGATGAGCAGTTCTTC	CASSPSGGSGDEQFF
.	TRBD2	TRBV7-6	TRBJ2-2	TGTGCCAGCAGCCAAACTAGCGGGAGTTCCGGGGAGCTGTTTTTT	CASSQTSGSSGELFF
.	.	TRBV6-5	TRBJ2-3	TGTGCCAGCAGTTTGACCGACCCCCTGGGCACAGATACGCAGTATTTT	CASSLTDPLGTDTQYF
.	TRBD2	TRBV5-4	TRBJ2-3	TGTGCCAGCAGCCACTGGACTAGCCCAGATACGCAGTATTTT	CASSHWTSPDTQYF
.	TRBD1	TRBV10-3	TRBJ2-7	TGTGCCATCAGACAACCGGGACAGGGGGACGAGCAGTACTTC	CAIRQPGQGDEQYF
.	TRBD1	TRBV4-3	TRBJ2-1	TGCGCCAGCAGCCCCAGGACAGGACAGAATTTTGAGCAGTTCTTC	CASSPRTGQNFEQFF
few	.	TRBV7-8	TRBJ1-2	TGTGCCAGCAGCTTAGGTAGCAGAATATATGGCTACACCTTC	CASSLGSRIYGYTF
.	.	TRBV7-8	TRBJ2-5	TGTGCCAGCAGCTTAGGAAGGGGCGAAGAGACCCAGTACTTC	CASSLGRGEETQYF
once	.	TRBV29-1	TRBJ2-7	TGCAGCGTTGCTGGGACCGGGATCCACGAGCAGTACTTC	CSVAGTGIHEQYF